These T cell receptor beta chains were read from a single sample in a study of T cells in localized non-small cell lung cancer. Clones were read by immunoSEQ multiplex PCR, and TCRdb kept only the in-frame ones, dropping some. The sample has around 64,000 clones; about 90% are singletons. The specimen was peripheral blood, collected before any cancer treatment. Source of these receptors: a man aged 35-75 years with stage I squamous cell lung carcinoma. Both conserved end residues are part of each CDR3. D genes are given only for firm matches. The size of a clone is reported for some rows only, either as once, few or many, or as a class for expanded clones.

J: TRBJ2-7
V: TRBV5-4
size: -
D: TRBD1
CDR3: CASSPRAGTVRHEQYF
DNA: TGTGCCAGCAGCCCGAGAGCCGGGACAGTCCGTCACGAGCAGTACTTC

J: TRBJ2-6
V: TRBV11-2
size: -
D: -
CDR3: CASSFLRDGWANVLTF
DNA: TGTGCCAGCAGCTTTCTGCGGGACGGGTGGGCCAACGTCCTGACTTTC

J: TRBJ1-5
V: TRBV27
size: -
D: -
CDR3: CASRAGFGQPQHF
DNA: TGTGCCAGCAGAGCAGGGTTCGGTCAGCCCCAGCATTTT

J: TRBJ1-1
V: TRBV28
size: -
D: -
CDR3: CASSPRGFKSLEAFF
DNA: TGTGCCAGCAGTCCCCGGGGGTTTAAATCCCTTGAAGCTTTCTTT

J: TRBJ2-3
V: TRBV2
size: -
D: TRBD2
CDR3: CASMREIGDTQYF
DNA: TGTGCCAGCATGCGGGAGATAGGAGATACGCAGTATTTT

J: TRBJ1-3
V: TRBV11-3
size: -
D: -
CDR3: CASSLSIGNTIYF
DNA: TGTGCCAGCAGCTTAAGTATCGGAAACACCATATATTTT

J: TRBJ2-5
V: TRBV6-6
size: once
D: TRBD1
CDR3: CASSSGQGGETQYF
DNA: TGTGCCAGCAGCTCGGGACAGGGAGGAGAGACCCAGTACTTC

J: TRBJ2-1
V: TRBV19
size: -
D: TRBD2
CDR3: CASSIGLAGGDEQFF
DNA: TGTGCCAGTAGTATAGGACTAGCGGGAGGCGATGAGCAGTTCTTC

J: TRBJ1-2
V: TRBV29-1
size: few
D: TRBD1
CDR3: CSVETGTNYGYTF
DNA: TGCAGCGTCGAGACAGGGACTAACTATGGCTACACCTTC

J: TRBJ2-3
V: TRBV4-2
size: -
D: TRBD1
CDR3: CASSRETGVGSDTQYF
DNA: TGTGCCAGCAGCCGGGAGACAGGGGTGGGATCCGATACGCAGTATTTT

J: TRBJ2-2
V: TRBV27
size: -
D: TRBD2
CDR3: CASSLSARLAVTGELFF
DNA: TGTGCCAGCAGTTTATCCGCGCGGCTAGCGGTTACCGGGGAGCTGTTTTTT

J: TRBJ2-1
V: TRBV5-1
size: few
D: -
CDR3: CASSLRVVGSGENEQFF
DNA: TGCGCCAGCAGCTTGAGGGTTGTCGGTTCAGGGGAGAATGAGCAGTTCTTC

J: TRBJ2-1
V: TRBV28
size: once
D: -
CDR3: CATASGTLVWITFF
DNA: TGTGCCACTGCGTCCGGGACCCTTGTTTGGATAACGTTCTTC

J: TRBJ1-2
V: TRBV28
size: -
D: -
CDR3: CASSLEGVTYGYTF
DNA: TGTGCCAGCAGTTTAGAGGGGGTTACCTATGGCTACACCTTC

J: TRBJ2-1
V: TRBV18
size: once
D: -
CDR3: CASSFDSSGSVSYNEQFF
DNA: TGTGCCAGCTCCTTTGACAGTTCGGGTTCTGTTTCCTACAATGAGCAGTTCTTC

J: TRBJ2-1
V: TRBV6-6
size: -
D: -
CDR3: CASLNRENAQFF
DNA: TGTGCCAGCCTTAATAGGGAAAATGCGCAGTTCTTC

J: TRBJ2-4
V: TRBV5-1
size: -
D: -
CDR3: CASSFSPDRAKNIQYF
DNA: TGCGCCAGCAGCTTCTCTCCGGACAGAGCCAAAAACATTCAGTACTTC

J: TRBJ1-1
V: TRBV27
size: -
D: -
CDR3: CASSLSWGARTEAFF
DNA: TGTGCCAGCAGTTTATCATGGGGGGCGCGTACTGAAGCTTTCTTT

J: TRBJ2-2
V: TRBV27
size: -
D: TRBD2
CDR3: CASSRTSLTGELFF
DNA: TGTGCCAGCAGCCGGACTAGCTTGACCGGGGAGCTGTTTTTT

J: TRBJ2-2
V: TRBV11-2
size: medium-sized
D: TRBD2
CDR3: CASSLAAGGPENGELFF
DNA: TGTGCCAGCAGCTTAGCAGCGGGAGGGCCTGAGAACGGGGAGCTGTTTTTT

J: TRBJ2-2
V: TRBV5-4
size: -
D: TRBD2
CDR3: CASSPLAGGMNTGELFF
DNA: TGTGCCAGCAGCCCGCTGGCGGGAGGAATGAACACCGGGGAGCTGTTTTTT

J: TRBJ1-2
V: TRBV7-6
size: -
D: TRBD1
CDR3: CASSFSGGAGYTF
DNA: TGTGCCAGCAGCTTTTCAGGGGGCGCAGGCTACACCTTC

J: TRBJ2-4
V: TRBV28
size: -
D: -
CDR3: CAVEGTDIQYF
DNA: TGTGCCGTCGAGGGTACAGACATTCAGTACTTC

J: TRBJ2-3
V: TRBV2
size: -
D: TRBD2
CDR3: CASTEGTSGRRADTQYF
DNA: TGTGCCAGCACCGAGGGGACTAGCGGGAGAAGGGCAGATACGCAGTATTTT

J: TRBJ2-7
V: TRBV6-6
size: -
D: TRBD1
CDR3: CASRGQDLDYEQYF
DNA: TGTGCCAGCAGAGGACAGGACCTAGACTACGAGCAGTACTTC

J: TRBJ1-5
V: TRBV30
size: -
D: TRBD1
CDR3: CAWRTGDNQPQHF
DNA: TGTGCCTGGAGGACAGGGGACAATCAGCCCCAGCATTTT